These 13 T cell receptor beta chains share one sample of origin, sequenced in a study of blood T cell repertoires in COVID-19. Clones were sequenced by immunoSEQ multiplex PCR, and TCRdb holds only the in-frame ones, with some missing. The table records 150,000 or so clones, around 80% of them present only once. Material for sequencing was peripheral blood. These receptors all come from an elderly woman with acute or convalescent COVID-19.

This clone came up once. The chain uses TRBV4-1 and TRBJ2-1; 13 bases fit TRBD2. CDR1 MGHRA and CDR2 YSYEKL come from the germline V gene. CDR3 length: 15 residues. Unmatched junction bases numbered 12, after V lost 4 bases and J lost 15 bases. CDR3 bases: TGCGCCAGCAGCCGTCCCGTACTAGCGGGAGGGCCACCGTTCTTC. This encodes CASSRPVLAGGPPFF.

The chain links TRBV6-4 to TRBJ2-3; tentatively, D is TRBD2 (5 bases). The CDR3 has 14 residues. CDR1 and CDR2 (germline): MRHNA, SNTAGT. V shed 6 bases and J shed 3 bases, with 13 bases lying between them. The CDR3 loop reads CASSPGGGTDTQYF. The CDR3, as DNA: TGTGCCAGCAGCCCCGGTGGCGGGACAGATACGCAGTATTTT.

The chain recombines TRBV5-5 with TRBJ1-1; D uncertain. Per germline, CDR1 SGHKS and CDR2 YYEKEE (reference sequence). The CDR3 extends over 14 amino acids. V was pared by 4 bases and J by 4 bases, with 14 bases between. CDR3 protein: CASSPVAAGTEAFF. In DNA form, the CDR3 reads TGTGCCAGCAGCCCGGTGGCGGCGGGCACTGAAGCTTTCTTT.

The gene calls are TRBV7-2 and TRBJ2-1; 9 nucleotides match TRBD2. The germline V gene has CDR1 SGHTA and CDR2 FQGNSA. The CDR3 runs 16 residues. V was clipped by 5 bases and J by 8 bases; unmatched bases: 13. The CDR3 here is CASSLNIGTSSYEQFF. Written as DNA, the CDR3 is TGTGCCAGCAGCCTCAACATCGGGACTAGCTCCTATGAGCAGTTCTTC.

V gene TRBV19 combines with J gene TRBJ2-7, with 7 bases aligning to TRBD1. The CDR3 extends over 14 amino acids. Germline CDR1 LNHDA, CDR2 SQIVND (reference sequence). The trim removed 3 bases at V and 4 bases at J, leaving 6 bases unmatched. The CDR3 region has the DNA TGTGCCAGTAGTATCCGGGACAGAAATTACGAGCAGTACTTC. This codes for CASSIRDRNYEQYF.

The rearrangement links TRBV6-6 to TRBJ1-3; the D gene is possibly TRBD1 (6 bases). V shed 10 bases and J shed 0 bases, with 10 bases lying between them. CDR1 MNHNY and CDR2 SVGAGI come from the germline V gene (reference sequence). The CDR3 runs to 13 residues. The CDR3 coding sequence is TGTGCCACCCAGGGGTCCTCTGGAAACACCATATATTTT. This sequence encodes CATQGSSGNTIYF.

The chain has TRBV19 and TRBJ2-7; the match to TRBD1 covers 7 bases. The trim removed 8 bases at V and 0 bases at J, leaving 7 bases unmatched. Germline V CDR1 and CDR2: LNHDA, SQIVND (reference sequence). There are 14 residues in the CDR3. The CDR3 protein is CASSRDSDSYEQYF. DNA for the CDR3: TGTGCCAGTTCTAGGGACAGCGACTCCTACGAGCAGTACTTC.

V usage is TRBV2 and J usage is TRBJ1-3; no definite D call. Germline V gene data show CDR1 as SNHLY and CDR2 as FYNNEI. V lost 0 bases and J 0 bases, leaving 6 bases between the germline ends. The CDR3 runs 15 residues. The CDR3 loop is CASSEAAVSGNTIYF. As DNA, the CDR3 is TGTGCCAGCAGTGAAGCGGCAGTCTCTGGAAACACCATATATTTT.

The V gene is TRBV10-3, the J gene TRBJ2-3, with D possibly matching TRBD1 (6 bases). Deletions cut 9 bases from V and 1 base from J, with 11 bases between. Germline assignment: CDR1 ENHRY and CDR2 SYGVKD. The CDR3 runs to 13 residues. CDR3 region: CAIMGAGTDTQYF. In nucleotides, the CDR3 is TGTGCCATAATGGGGGCGGGCACAGATACGCAGTATTTT.

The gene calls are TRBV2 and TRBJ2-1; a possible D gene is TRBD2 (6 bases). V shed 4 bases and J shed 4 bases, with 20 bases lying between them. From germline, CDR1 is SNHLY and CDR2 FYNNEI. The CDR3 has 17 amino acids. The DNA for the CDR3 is TGTGCCAGCAGTGGATTTCCGCGGGATTCAAATTACAATGAGCAGTTCTTC. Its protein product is CASSGFPRDSNYNEQFF.

The CDR3 is CASSLGGSTDTQYF. The CDR3 DNA sequence: TGTGCCAGCAGCTTAGGGGGAAGCACAGATACGCAGTATTTT. The chain uses TRBV5-4 and TRBJ2-3, with a weak D call TRBD1 (6 bases). Germline V gene data show CDR1 as SGHNT and CDR2 as YYREEE (reference sequence). The CDR3 totals 14 residues. V shed 2 bases and J shed 0 bases, with 7 bases lying between them.

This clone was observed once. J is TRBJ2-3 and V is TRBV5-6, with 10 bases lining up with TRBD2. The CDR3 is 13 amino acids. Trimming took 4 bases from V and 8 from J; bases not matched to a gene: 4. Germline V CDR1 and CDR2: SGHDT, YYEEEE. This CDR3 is CASSRTSGVTQYF. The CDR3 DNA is TGTGCCAGCAGCAGGACTAGCGGCGTTACGCAGTATTTT.

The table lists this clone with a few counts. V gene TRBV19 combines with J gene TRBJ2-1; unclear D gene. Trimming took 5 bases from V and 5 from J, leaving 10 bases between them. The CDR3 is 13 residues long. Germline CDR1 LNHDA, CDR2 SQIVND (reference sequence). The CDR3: CASSVAGHNEQFF. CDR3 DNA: TGTGCCAGTAGTGTCGCAGGTCACAATGAGCAGTTCTTC.